This TCR beta chain came from a study of blood T cells in healthy people across ages. The CDR3 extends over 14 amino acids. Per the germline V gene, CDR1 is SGHDT and CDR2 is YYEEEE. The junction had 8 bases not matched to a gene; V was cut back by 3 bases and J by 8 bases. Then a second PCR, running about 6 to 12 cycles, was carried out with a sample-barcoded 5' primer and a J-beta primer mix. MiXCR was run by TCRdb on the 5' RACE reads, yielding one entry per CDR3 protein. The sample records fewer than 750,000 distinct CDR3 sequences, 47% being singletons. Sequenced sample: blood. This clonotype originated in an elderly man in good health. This chain connects TRBV5-6 to TRBJ1-5, with TRBD1 matching over 7 bases. The CDR3 sequence: CASSSYNRGKPQHF. In nucleotides, the CDR3 is TGTGCCAGCAGCTCCTACAACAGGGGAAAGCCCCAGCATTTT.